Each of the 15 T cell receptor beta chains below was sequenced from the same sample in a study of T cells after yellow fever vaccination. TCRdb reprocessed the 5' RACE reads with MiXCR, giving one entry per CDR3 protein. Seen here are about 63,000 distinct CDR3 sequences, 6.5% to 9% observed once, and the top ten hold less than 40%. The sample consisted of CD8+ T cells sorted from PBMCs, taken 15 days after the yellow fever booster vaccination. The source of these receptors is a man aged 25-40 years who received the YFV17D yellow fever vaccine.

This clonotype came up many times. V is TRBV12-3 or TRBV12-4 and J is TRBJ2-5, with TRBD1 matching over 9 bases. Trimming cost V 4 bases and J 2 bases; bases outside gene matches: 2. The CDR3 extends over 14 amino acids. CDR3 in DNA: TGTGCCAGCAGTTCGGGACAGGGTCAAGAGACCCAGTACTTC. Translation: CASSSGQGQETQYF.

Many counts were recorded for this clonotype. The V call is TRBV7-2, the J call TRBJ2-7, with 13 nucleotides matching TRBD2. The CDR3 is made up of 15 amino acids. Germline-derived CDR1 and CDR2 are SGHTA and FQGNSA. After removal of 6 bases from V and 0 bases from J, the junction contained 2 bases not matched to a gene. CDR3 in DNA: TGTGCCAGCAGAGGGACTAGCGGGGCCTCCTACGAGCAGTACTTC. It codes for CASRGTSGASYEQYF.

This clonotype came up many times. In DNA form, the CDR3 reads TGCGCCAGCAGCCAACTTGACAGGGGGCACACCGGGGAGCTGTTTTTT. Protein product: CASSQLDRGHTGELFF. This chain connects TRBV4-3 to TRBJ2-2; 10 positions agree with TRBD1. With V trimmed by 2 bases and J by 3 bases, 3 bases remained unmatched. This CDR3 contains 16 residues. CDR1 and CDR2 from the germline V gene are LGHNA and YSLEER.

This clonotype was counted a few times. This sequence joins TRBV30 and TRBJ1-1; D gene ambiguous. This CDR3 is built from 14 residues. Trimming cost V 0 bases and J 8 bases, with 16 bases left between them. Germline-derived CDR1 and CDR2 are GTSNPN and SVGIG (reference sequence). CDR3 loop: CAWSVARMGPEAFF. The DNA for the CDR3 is TGTGCCTGGAGTGTAGCAAGGATGGGCCCCGAAGCTTTCTTT.

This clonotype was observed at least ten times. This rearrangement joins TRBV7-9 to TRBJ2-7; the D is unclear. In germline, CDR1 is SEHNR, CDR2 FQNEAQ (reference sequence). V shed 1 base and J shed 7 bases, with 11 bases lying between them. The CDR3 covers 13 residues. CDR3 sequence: CASSLGEQLEQYF. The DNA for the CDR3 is TGTGCCAGCAGCTTAGGCGAGCAACTAGAGCAGTACTTC. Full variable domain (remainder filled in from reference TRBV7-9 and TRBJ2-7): DTGVSQNPRHKITKRGQNVTFRCDPISEHNRLYWYRQTLGQGPEFLTYFQNEAQLEKSRLLSDRFSAERPKGSFSTLEIQRTEQGDSAMYLCASSLGEQLEQYFGPGTRLTVT.

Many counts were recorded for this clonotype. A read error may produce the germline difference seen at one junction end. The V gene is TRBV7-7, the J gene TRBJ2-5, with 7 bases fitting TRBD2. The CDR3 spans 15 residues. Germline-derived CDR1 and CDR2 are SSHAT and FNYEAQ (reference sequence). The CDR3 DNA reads TGTGCTAGCAGCTTAGAAGCGGGGAGCCAAGAGACCCAGTACTTC. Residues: CASSLEAGSQETQYF.

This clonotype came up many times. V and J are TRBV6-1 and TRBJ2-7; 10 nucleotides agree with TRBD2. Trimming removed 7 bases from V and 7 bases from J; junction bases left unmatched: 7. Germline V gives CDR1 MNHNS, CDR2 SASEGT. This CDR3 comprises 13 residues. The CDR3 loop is CASTPSGRWEQYF. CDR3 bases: TGTGCCAGCACACCTAGCGGGAGATGGGAGCAGTACTTC.

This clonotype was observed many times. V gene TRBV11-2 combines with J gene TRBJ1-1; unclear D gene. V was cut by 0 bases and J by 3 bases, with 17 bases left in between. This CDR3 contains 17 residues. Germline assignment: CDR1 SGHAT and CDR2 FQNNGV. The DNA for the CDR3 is TGTGCCAGCAGCTTAGAACCCAAAGTTGGAGGGTACACTGAAGCTTTCTTT. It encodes CASSLEPKVGGYTEAFF.

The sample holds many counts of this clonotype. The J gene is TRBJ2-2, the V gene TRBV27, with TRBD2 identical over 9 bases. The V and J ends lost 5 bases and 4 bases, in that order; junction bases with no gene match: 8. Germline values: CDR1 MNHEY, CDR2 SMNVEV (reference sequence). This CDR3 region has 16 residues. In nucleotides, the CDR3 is TGTGCCAGCAGTAGGGAGGGACTAGCCCTCACCGGGGAGCTGTTTTTT. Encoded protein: CASSREGLALTGELFF.

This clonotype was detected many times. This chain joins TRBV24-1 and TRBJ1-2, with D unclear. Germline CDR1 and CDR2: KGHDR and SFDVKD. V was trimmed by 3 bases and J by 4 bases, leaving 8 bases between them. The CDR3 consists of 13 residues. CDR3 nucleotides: TGTGCCACCAGTGATCAAAATTTCTATGGCTACACCTTC. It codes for CATSDQNFYGYTF.

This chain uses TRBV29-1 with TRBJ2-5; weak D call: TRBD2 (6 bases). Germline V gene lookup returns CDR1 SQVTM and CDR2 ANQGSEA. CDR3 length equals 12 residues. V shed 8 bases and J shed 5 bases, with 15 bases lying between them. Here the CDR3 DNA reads TGCAGCACCAGGAGGGCCTGGGAGACCCAGTACTTC. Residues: CSTRRAWETQYF.

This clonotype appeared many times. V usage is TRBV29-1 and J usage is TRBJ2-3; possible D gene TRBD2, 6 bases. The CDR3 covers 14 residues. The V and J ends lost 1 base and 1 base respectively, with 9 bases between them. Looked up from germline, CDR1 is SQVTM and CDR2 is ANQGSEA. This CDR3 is CSVEAGGGTDTQYF. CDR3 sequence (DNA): TGCAGCGTTGAAGCGGGCGGGGGCACAGATACGCAGTATTTT.

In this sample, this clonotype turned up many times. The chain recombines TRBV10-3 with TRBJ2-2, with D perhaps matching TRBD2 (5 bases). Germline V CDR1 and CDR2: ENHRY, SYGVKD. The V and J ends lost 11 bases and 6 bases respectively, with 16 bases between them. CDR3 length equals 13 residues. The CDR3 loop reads CAAGLPESGELFF. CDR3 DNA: TGTGCCGCAGGACTCCCCGAATCCGGGGAGCTGTTTTTT.

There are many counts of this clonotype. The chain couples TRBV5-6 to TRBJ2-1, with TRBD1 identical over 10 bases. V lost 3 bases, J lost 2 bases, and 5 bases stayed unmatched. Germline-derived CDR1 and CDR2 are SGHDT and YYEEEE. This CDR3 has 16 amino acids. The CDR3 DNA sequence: TGTGCCAGCAGCTCCCTGGACAGGGGGACCTACAATGAGCAGTTCTTC. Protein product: CASSSLDRGTYNEQFF. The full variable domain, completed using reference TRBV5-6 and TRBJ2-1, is DAGVTQSPTHLIKTRGQQVTLRCSPKSGHDTVSWYQQALGQGPQFIFQYYEEEERQRGNFPDRFSGHQFPNYSSELNVNALLLGDSALYLCASSSLDRGTYNEQFFGPGTRLTVL.

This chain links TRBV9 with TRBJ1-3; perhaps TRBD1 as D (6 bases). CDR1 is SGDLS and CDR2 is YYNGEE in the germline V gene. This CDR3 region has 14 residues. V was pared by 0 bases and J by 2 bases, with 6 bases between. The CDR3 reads CASSVGGPGNTIYF. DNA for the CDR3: TGTGCCAGCAGCGTAGGGGGGCCTGGAAACACCATATATTTT.